These T cell receptor beta chains were read from a single sample in a study of cytomegalovirus exposure and HLA in healthy donors. Only in-frame clones appear in the TCRdb table, and some are missing; sequencing was by immunoSEQ multiplex PCR. This sample's clone table lists about 52,000 clones. The sequencing input was PBMCs. The receptor set was obtained from a woman between 45 and 65 years old in good health and CMV-seropositive. Each CDR3 is given with its conserved first and last residue. A D gene is named only where the DNA matches it firmly.

>NA|TRBJ2-3|TRBV7-2
TGTGCCAGCAGCTTAGAAGGGACACCGCAGACAGATACGCAGTATTTT
CASSLEGTPQTDTQYF
>TRBD1|TRBJ1-2|TRBV18
TGTGCCAGCTCCGGGGACAGGGGTATTGTCTATGGCTACACCTTC
CASSGDRGIVYGYTF
>NA|TRBJ2-5|TRBV5-4
TGTGCCAGCAGTCGGGAAGGGATGAGGTACTTC
CASSREGMRYF
>NA|TRBJ1-1|TRBV10-2
TGCGCCAGCAGTGAAAACTCGAACACTGAAGCTTTCTTT
CASSENSNTEAFF
>TRBD1|TRBJ1-1|TRBV6-6
TGTGCCAGCAAAGCCGATCCGGGACAGGGAACTGAAGCTTTCTTT
CASKADPGQGTEAFF
>NA|TRBJ1-2|TRBV18
TGTGCCAGCTCACCAGGGGGCACTTCTAACTATGGCTACACCTTC
CASSPGGTSNYGYTF
>NA|TRBJ2-5|TRBV19
TGTGCCAGTAGTACTCAGACTGTTACGGAGACCCAGTACTTC
CASSTQTVTETQYF
>TRBD1|TRBJ2-7|TRBV19
TGTGCCAGTAGTAAGGGGGACAGCGTCTCCTACGAGCAGTACTTC
CASSKGDSVSYEQYF
>NA|TRBJ1-3|TRBV20-1
TGCAGTGCTACCATTGGAAACACCATATATTTT
CSATIGNTIYF
>TRBD1|TRBJ1-6|TRBV19
TGTGCCAGTAGTATTCGACCCGACAGGGGCAATAATTCACCCCTCCACTTT
CASSIRPDRGNNSPLHF
>TRBD2|TRBJ2-1|TRBV30
TGTGCCTGGGCCGGTACTAGCGGGGGGGGTGAGCAGTTCTTC
CAWAGTSGGGEQFF
>TRBD1|TRBJ2-3|TRBV30
TGTGCCCGGAGCCCCCTCCCCGGGACAGGTTTAACAGATACGCAGTATTTT
CARSPLPGTGLTDTQYF
>TRBD1|TRBJ1-1|TRBV9
TGTGCCAGCAGCGTTGGGGACAGCAACACTGAAGCTTTCTTT
CASSVGDSNTEAFF
>NA|TRBJ1-2|TRBV4-3
TGCGCCAGCAGCCAAGAGGTTCGCCAGTCTAACTATGGCTACACCTTC
CASSQEVRQSNYGYTF
>NA|TRBJ1-2|TRBV14
TGTGCCAGCAGCCAAGTCAGGAACTATGGCTACACCTTC
CASSQVRNYGYTF
>NA|TRBJ1-4|TRBV5-4
TGTGCCAGCAGTCTTGCAACTAATGAAAAACTGTTTTTT
CASSLATNEKLFF
>NA|TRBJ2-3|TRBV4-2
TGTGCCAGCAGCCAGAGCGTAAGCACAGATACGCAGTATTTT
CASSQSVSTDTQYF
>NA|TRBJ2-7|TRBV5-1
TGCGCCAGCAGAGGGGTCAAGGGTCGATACGAGCAGTACTTC
CASRGVKGRYEQYF
>NA|TRBJ1-1|TRBV6-6
TGTGCCAGCAGTCAATTACAGGAGAACACTGAAGCTTTCTTT
CASSQLQENTEAFF
>NA|TRBJ1-2|TRBV7-8
TGTGCCAGCAGCTTAGTGGGACAACTCTATGGCTACACCTTC
CASSLVGQLYGYTF
>NA|TRBJ2-7|TRBV5-5
TGTGCCAGCAGCTTGGTAGCGGTCGGATACGAGCAGTACTTC
CASSLVAVGYEQYF
>TRBD1|TRBJ2-7|TRBV18
TGTGCCAGCTCACCGGGACAGGGGAACCACGAGCAGTACTTC
CASSPGQGNHEQYF
>TRBD1|TRBJ2-7|TRBV19
TGTGCCAGTAGTTACAATCCGGGACAGGCGAGATCCTACGAGCAGTACTTC
CASSYNPGQARSYEQYF
>NA|TRBJ1-5|TRBV28
TGTGCCACTTTAGGCAGGGCCTTTCAGCCCCAGCATTTT
CATLGRAFQPQHF
>NA|TRBJ1-5|TRBV18
TGTGCCAGCTCAGGGGGGGTAAGTCAGCCCCAGCATTTT
CASSGGVSQPQHF
>NA|TRBJ2-7|TRBV4-3
TGCGCCAGCAGCCAAGATGCGGGGCTCTACGAGCAGTACTTC
CASSQDAGLYEQYF
>NA|TRBJ2-5|TRBV14
TGTGCCAGCAGCCAAGGAACGGGCAGGGGAGAGACCCAGTACTTC
CASSQGTGRGETQYF
>NA|TRBJ2-1|TRBV29-1
TGCAGCGTTGCTGACAGGCGCGAGCAGTTCTTC
CSVADRREQFF
>TRBD2|TRBJ2-3|TRBV29-1
TGCAGCGTTGAAGGACTAGCGGGGGGTCTGGGCACAGATACGCAGTATTTT
CSVEGLAGGLGTDTQYF
>NA|TRBJ1-3|TRBV28
TGTGCCAGCAGTTCAGGTGGCGGGGTGCGCTCTGGAAACACCATATATTTT
CASSSGGGVRSGNTIYF
>TRBD2|TRBJ2-3|TRBV2
TGTGCCAGCAGGGGAGGGGTAAATACGCAGTATTTT
CASRGGVNTQYF
>NA|TRBJ2-7|TRBV18
TGTGCCAGCTCACCTGTGACTAGATCCGAGCAGTACTTC
CASSPVTRSEQYF
>NA|TRBJ2-5|TRBV5-1
TGCGCCAGCAGCTTTGGGGACATCCAAGAGACCCAGTACTTC
CASSFGDIQETQYF
>TRBD2|TRBJ2-1|TRBV6-5
TGTGCCAGCAGTTACGCCCCTAGCGGGCATGAGCAGTTCTTC
CASSYAPSGHEQFF
>TRBD1|TRBJ1-5|TRBV7-2
TGTGCCAGCAGCTTAAGGCCCCGGACAGGGTACGGTCAGCCCCAGCATTTT
CASSLRPRTGYGQPQHF
>TRBD1|TRBJ2-1|TRBV6-5
TGTGCCAGCACTCGGGCGGGACAGGGGTACAATGAGCAGTTCTTC
CASTRAGQGYNEQFF
>NA|TRBJ2-2|TRBV7-9
TGTGCCAGCAGCAAAGAGGTGGGGGAGCTGTTTTTT
CASSKEVGELFF
>TRBD1|TRBJ1-5|TRBV19
TGTGCCAGTAGAGAGGACAGGGGAAGCAATCAGCCCCAGCATTTT
CASREDRGSNQPQHF
>NA|TRBJ1-2|TRBV11-3
TGTGCCAGCAGCTCGGCGGGGGATGCGGATGGCTACACCTTC
CASSSAGDADGYTF
>NA|TRBJ2-7|TRBV18
TGTGCCAGCTCACCACCGGGAGCAGGCTTGAACTCCTACGAGCAGTACTTC
CASSPPGAGLNSYEQYF
>TRBD1|TRBJ1-2|TRBV11-2
TGTGCCAGCAGTCGGGACAGGGGGCTAGCTAACTATGGCTACACCTTC
CASSRDRGLANYGYTF
>TRBD2|TRBJ2-7|TRBV6-6
TGTGCCAGCAGTTCCCATGGACTAGCGGGGGGGTACGAGCAGTACTTC
CASSSHGLAGGYEQYF
>TRBD1|TRBJ1-2|TRBV19
TGTGCCAGTAGTATTATAGGACAGGGGGCTGGCTATGGCTACACCTTC
CASSIIGQGAGYGYTF
>NA|TRBJ2-2|TRBV7-6
TGTGCCAGCAGCCCATGGGACACGAACACCGGGGAGCTGTTTTTT
CASSPWDTNTGELFF
>NA|TRBJ2-5|TRBV5-1
TGCGCCAGCAGCTTGAGTTTGGCACCCCAAGAGACCCAGTACTTC
CASSLSLAPQETQYF
>NA|TRBJ1-2|TRBV5-5
TGTGCCAGCAGCTTGGACACAGGGACGGGTGGACGTGGCTACACCTTC
CASSLDTGTGGRGYTF
>NA|TRBJ2-7|TRBV30
TGTGCCTGGATGATGCAGGGAATAGGCGAGCAGTACTTC
CAWMMQGIGEQYF
>TRBD1|TRBJ1-2|TRBV15
TGTGCCACCAGCAGGAACGACAGGGCCTACTATGGCTACACCTTC
CATSRNDRAYYGYTF
>NA|TRBJ2-1|TRBV7-9
TGTGCCAGCACCCCTGTCCCGGGGGATTACAATGAGCAGTTCTTC
CASTPVPGDYNEQFF
>TRBD1|TRBJ2-2|TRBV5-1
TGCGCCAGCAGCTTGGTACAGGGGGGTACCGGGGAGCTGTTTTTT
CASSLVQGGTGELFF
>TRBD1|TRBJ1-2|TRBV19
TGTGCCAGTAGTACCTGGACAGGGAAGGTCTATGGCTACACCTTC
CASSTWTGKVYGYTF
>NA|TRBJ2-1|TRBV7-7
TGTGCCAGCAGTCAAGATAGATACAATGAGCAGTTCTTC
CASSQDRYNEQFF
>NA|TRBJ2-7|TRBV28
TGTGCCAGCAGCCGAAGCCTCGTGAGGAACGAGCAGTACTTC
CASSRSLVRNEQYF
>NA|TRBJ1-4|TRBV7-8
TGTGCCAGCAGGGGGCCCTATTATGACGAAAAACTGTTTTTT
CASRGPYYDEKLFF